These T cell receptor beta chains were read from a single sample in a study of shared clonotypes between healthy human individuals. TCRdb's table, derived via immunoSEQ multiplex PCR, lists solely in-frame clones and lacks some. This table has about 710,000 clones, around 77% appearing once. Sequencing was done on a sample of memory CD4+ T cells sorted from blood. The receptor set was obtained from a woman in her 30s in good health. Each CDR3 is given with its conserved first and last residue. Each record gives: D gene, J gene, clone size, CDR3 length, V gene, CDR3 protein, CDR3 DNA. D genes are given only for firm matches. Size is omitted from some rows. Given values are once, few, many or a class for expanded clones.

- TRBJ2-3 - 17 TRBV28 CASSPLGRIESTDTQYF TGTGCCAGCAGTCCCCTGGGACGGATAGAGAGCACAGATACGCAGTATTTT
- TRBJ1-2 - 14 TRBV25-1 CASSEVVGGSGYTF TGTGCCAGCAGTGAAGTAGTAGGAGGTAGCGGCTACACCTTC
- TRBJ1-4 - 18 TRBV11-2 CASSLVGRSKGANEKLFF TGTGCCAGCAGCTTAGTCGGTCGTAGTAAGGGGGCTAATGAAAAACTGTTTTTT
- TRBJ2-3 many 15 TRBV25-1 CASSVNGISTDTQYF TGTGCCAGCAGTGTAAACGGTATTAGCACAGATACGCAGTATTTT
- TRBJ1-4 - 13 TRBV11-2 CASSLDLGRALFF TGTGCCAGCAGCTTAGATCTCGGTCGGGCACTGTTTTTT
- TRBJ1-5 - 16 TRBV6-4 CASSDTWGYSNQPQHF TGTGCCAGCAGTGACACCTGGGGGTATAGCAATCAGCCCCAGCATTTT
TRBD2 TRBJ2-1 many 17 TRBV4-1 CASSTTGLKSSYNEQFF TGCGCCAGCAGCACGACGGGACTAAAAAGCTCCTACAATGAGCAGTTCTTC
- TRBJ1-2 - 15 TRBV5-6 CASSLAPAGNYGYTF TGTGCCAGCAGCTTGGCCCCAGCAGGGAACTATGGCTACACCTTC
TRBD1 TRBJ1-5 once 16 TRBV7-2 CASSSLQGAGNQPQHF TGTGCCAGCAGCTCCCTTCAGGGGGCGGGCAATCAGCCCCAGCATTTT
- TRBJ2-1 - 16 TRBV11-2 CASSLDMSGLYNEQFF TGTGCCAGCAGCTTAGATATGAGCGGACTTTACAATGAGCAGTTCTTC
TRBD2 TRBJ2-1 - 17 TRBV11-2 CASSLGVGTSGSDEQFF TGTGCCAGCAGCTTAGGGGTTGGGACTAGCGGGTCGGATGAGCAGTTCTTC
- TRBJ1-1 once 14 TRBV6-5 CASSYRAGNTEAFF TGTGCCAGCAGTTACAGGGCAGGGAACACTGAAGCTTTCTTT
- TRBJ2-3 once 14 TRBV7-6 CASSLRSATDTQYF TGTGCCAGCAGCTTAAGATCAGCCACAGATACGCAGTATTTT
TRBD2 TRBJ2-3 once 17 TRBV19 CASSRGTSGTFTDTQYF TGTGCCAGTAGTAGGGGGACTAGCGGGACCTTCACAGATACGCAGTATTTT
TRBD2 TRBJ2-7 - 16 TRBV5-1 CASSLGRREGRPEQYF TGCGCCAGCAGCTTGGGGAGGCGGGAGGGCCGTCCCGAGCAGTACTTC
- TRBJ1-5 - 14 TRBV5-4 CASSLDGGNQPQHF TGTGCCAGCAGCTTGGACGGTGGCAATCAGCCCCAGCATTTT
- TRBJ2-7 once 15 TRBV5-1 CASSLGASPSYEQYF TGCGCCAGCAGCTTGGGAGCTTCTCCAAGTTACGAGCAGTACTTC
TRBD2 TRBJ2-3 - 16 TRBV6-5 CASSYSTAGVWDTQYF TGTGCCAGCAGTTACTCGACAGCGGGAGTATGGGATACGCAGTATTTT
- TRBJ1-5 - 13 TRBV5-8 CASSKQGNQPQHF TGTGCCAGCAGCAAACAGGGTAATCAGCCCCAGCATTTT
TRBD1 TRBJ2-7 - 16 TRBV9 CASRLDRTSRFHEQYF TGTGCCAGCAGACTGGACAGGACATCAAGGTTCCACGAGCAGTACTTC
- TRBJ2-3 - 15 TRBV6-1 CASSQKGVATDTQYF TGTGCCAGCAGTCAGAAGGGAGTTGCGACAGATACGCAGTATTTT
TRBD1 TRBJ1-5 - 15 TRBV6-5 CASSGGTASNQPQHF TGTGCCAGCAGCGGCGGGACAGCTAGCAATCAGCCCCAGCATTTT
TRBD1 TRBJ1-1 - 17 TRBV28 CASSSWTGSKMNTEAFF TGTGCCAGCAGTTCTTGGACAGGGAGTAAGATGAACACTGAAGCTTTCTTT
- TRBJ2-5 few 17 TRBV5-1 CASSGRHVNQFEETQYF TGCGCCAGCAGCGGGCGGCACGTAAACCAATTTGAAGAGACCCAGTACTTC
- TRBJ2-2 few 13 TRBV29-1 CSVGLSGPGELFF TGCAGCGTGGGACTGTCGGGACCCGGGGAGCTGTTTTTT
- TRBJ1-5 few 12 TRBV19 CASRSGNQPQHF TGTGCCAGTAGGTCGGGCAATCAGCCCCAGCATTTT
TRBD2 TRBJ2-1 many 17 TRBV27 CASSLISSSGDFGEQFF TGTGCCAGCAGTTTAATCTCGTCTAGCGGGGACTTTGGTGAGCAGTTCTTC
TRBD2 TRBJ2-7 - 15 TRBV5-1 CASSQGTRGRYEQYF TGCGCCAGCAGCCAAGGGACTAGGGGGAGGTACGAGCAGTACTTC
TRBD1 TRBJ1-3 - 14 TRBV10-2 CASGTGQAGNTIYF TGCGCCAGCGGGACGGGACAGGCTGGAAACACCATATATTTT
TRBD1 TRBJ1-1 - 12 TRBV18 CASSGGGAEAFF TGTGCCAGCTCGGGAGGGGGCGCTGAAGCTTTCTTT
- TRBJ2-1 - 17 TRBV11-2 CASSLVGAGLKQNEQFF TGTGCCAGCAGCTTAGTAGGGGCGGGACTTAAGCAAAATGAGCAGTTCTTC
- TRBJ1-5 once 15 TRBV6-1 CASSEMEGYHQPQHF TGTGCCAGCAGTGAAATGGAGGGCTACCATCAGCCCCAGCATTTT
TRBD2 TRBJ2-1 many 19 TRBV18 CASSPVRTGRSRPYNEQFF TGTGCCAGCTCACCAGTAAGGACCGGGAGGTCGCGTCCATACAATGAGCAGTTCTTC
- TRBJ2-7 - 12 TRBV7-9 CASSLSSYEQYF TGTGCCAGCAGCCTCAGCTCCTACGAGCAGTACTTC
- TRBJ1-1 once 14 TRBV5-4 CASRFGSLNTEAFF TGTGCCAGCAGATTCGGGTCTTTGAACACTGAAGCTTTCTTT
TRBD1 TRBJ2-6 - 16 TRBV10-2 CASSNRGLSGANVLTF TGCGCCAGCAGCAACAGGGGGCTCTCTGGGGCCAACGTCCTGACTTTC
- TRBJ2-5 - 14 TRBV5-1 CASSLGRTQETQYF TGCGCCAGCAGCTTAGGACGGACACAAGAGACCCAGTACTTC
- TRBJ1-1 - 12 TRBV7-2 CASSNTNGEAFF TGTGCCAGCAGCAATACCAACGGTGAAGCTTTCTTT
- TRBJ1-5 - 13 TRBV6-5 CASSYDGNQPQHF TGTGCCAGCAGTTACGACGGTAATCAACCCCAGCATTTT
- TRBJ2-5 once 13 TRBV11-3 CASSSYREETQYF TGTGCCAGCAGCTCTTACAGGGAAGAGACCCAGTACTTC
- TRBJ2-2 - 14 TRBV11-2 CASSSSTLTGELFF TGTGCCAGCAGCTCCTCTACACTCACCGGGGAGCTGTTTTTT
- TRBJ2-1 - 13 TRBV10-3 CAISESGRSEQFF TGTGCCATCAGTGAGTCGGGACGGTCCGAGCAGTTCTTC
- TRBJ2-5 - 17 TRBV12-2 CASRPHRPTDSIETQYF TGTGCAAGTCGCCCACACAGACCGACTGATTCAATCGAGACCCAGTACTTC
- TRBJ2-2 - 14 TRBV5-1 CASSSRTVTGELFF TGCGCCAGCAGCTCCCGGACCGTCACCGGGGAGCTGTTTTTT
TRBD2 TRBJ2-1 once 17 TRBV19 CASSRLAILSSYNEQFF TGTGCCAGTAGTAGACTAGCGATATTAAGCTCCTACAATGAGCAGTTCTTC
TRBD2 TRBJ2-1 - 18 TRBV5-1 CASSEGLAGGPPYNEQFF TGCGCCAGCAGCGAGGGACTAGCGGGAGGGCCCCCTTACAATGAGCAGTTCTTC
- TRBJ1-4 - 14 TRBV27 CASSSTLSPEKLFF TGTGCCAGCAGTTCGACACTAAGTCCAGAAAAACTGTTTTTT
- TRBJ1-5 once 14 TRBV28 CASSLLGLSSAQHF TGTGCCAGCAGTTTGTTGGGGTTGAGTTCGGCCCAGCATTTT
- TRBJ1-5 - 15 TRBV5-6 CASSLWDWGNQPQHF TGTGCCAGCAGCTTGTGGGACTGGGGCAATCAGCCCCAGCATTTT
- TRBJ2-1 - 18 TRBV19 CASSISTVGGGGMNEQFF TGTGCCAGTAGTATTTCCACAGTCGGGGGAGGGGGTATGAATGAGCAGTTCTTC
- TRBJ2-3 - 15 TRBV18 CASSPRSGSTDTQYF TGTGCCAGCTCACCACGTAGCGGTAGCACAGATACGCAGTATTTT
- TRBJ2-6 - 18 TRBV5-8 CASPGWSRLISGANVLTF TGTGCCAGCCCGGGGTGGAGCAGACTTATCTCTGGGGCCAACGTCCTGACTTTC
- TRBJ1-2 - 15 TRBV19 CASSQGRISNYGYTF TGTGCCAGTAGTCAGGGGAGGATCTCCAACTATGGCTACACCTTC
- TRBJ1-3 few 13 TRBV2 CASSAGAGNTIYF TGTGCCAGCAGTGCAGGGGCTGGAAACACCATATATTTT
- TRBJ2-3 - 14 TRBV30 CAWSDEGSTDTQYF TGTGCCTGGAGTGATGAGGGTTCCACAGATACGCAGTATTTT
- TRBJ2-2 once 16 TRBV10-3 CAISPAPRPPTGELFF TGTGCCATCAGTCCGGCCCCTCGGCCGCCGACCGGGGAGCTGTTTTTT
- TRBJ2-7 few 14 TRBV9 CASSVEAHPTEQYF TGTGCCAGCAGCGTAGAGGCGCATCCGACCGAGCAGTACTTC
TRBD1 TRBJ2-3 few 15 TRBV2 CASSGLGTGADTQYF TGTGCCAGCAGTGGGCTAGGGACAGGGGCAGATACGCAGTATTTT
- TRBJ2-5 - 12 TRBV6-6 CASSNRDPTQYF TGTGCCAGCAGTAACCGGGACCCGACCCAGTACTTC
- TRBJ2-7 many 14 TRBV15 CATSRENGLYEQYF TGTGCCACCAGCAGAGAGAACGGACTTTACGAGCAGTACTTC